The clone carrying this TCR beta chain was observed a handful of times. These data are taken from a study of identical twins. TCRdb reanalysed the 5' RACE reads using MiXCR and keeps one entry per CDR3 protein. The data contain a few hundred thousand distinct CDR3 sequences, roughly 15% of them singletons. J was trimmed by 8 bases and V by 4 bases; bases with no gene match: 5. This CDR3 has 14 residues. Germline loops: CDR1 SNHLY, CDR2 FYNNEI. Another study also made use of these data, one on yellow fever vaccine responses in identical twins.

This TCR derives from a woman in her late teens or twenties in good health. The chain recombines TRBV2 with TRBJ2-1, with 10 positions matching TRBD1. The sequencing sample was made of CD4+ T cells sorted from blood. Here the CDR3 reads CASSVGDRGHEQFF. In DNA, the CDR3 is TGTGCCAGCAGTGTAGGGGACAGGGGCCATGAGCAGTTCTTC.